Sequencing of this TCR beta chain was carried out in a study of T cell repertoires in aging, cancer and after chemotherapy. Study in general: Donor ages fell into six groups from 30 or younger up to 70 or older. Patients with glioblastoma brain tumors were sampled before and after temozolomide-based therapy.

This clonotype was counted only a few times. Its specificity is not known. General observations from the study: In each cancer cohort, median generation probability increased across chemotherapy, suggesting thymic output rebounded. Compared with age-matched healthy donors, untreated hematological or solid cancer patients showed higher blood TCR clonality.

A mixed TRB-A/B primer pool amplified rearranged TRB by multiplex touch-down PCR. TCRdb itself ran the multiplex PCR reads through MiXCR, one entry per CDR3 protein. The data contain about 2,400 distinct CDR3 sequences, about 24% of them singletons. V dropped 5 bases and J dropped 0 bases, with 20 bases sitting between them. The CDR3 contains 18 residues. Germline V gene lookup returns CDR1 MNHNY and CDR2 SVGAGI (reference sequence). Peripheral blood genomic DNA, not sorted cells or RNA, was the template. The V gene is TRBV6-6, the J gene TRBJ2-1; no clear D. The sequence was obtained from a human donor with a solid tumor. Sequenced: blood. DNA of the CDR3: TGTGCCAGCAGTCCGGGTTTGGGCAGTAAGGTCTCCTACAATGAGCAGTTCTTC. Its protein is CASSPGLGSKVSYNEQFF.